Listed below are T cell receptor beta chains from one sample, sequenced in a study of shared clonotypes between healthy human individuals. The method was immunoSEQ multiplex PCR; TCRdb's version includes in-frame clones alone and lacks a portion of them. The sample lists about 2.1 million clones; about 94% were seen once. What was sequenced was naive CD8+ T cells from PBMCs. All receptors derive from a man aged 18 to 30 in good health. Some clones in this sample may be carry-over from other donors' samples. Both conserved end residues are part of each CDR3. D genes are given only for firm matches.

J gene: TRBJ2-7; V gene: TRBV19; D gene: .; CDR3 DNA: TGTGCCAGTACACGGGACCGCGGCTCCTACGAGCAGTACTTC; CDR3 protein: CASTRDRGSYEQYF
J gene: TRBJ2-7; V gene: TRBV29-1; D gene: .; CDR3 DNA: TGCAGCGCCACCCCCGGAGGGATTGGCGAGCAGTACTTC; CDR3 protein: CSATPGGIGEQYF
J gene: TRBJ1-2; V gene: TRBV28; D gene: TRBD1; CDR3 DNA: TGTGCCAGCAGGTTAAAAGGACAGGGGGTTAACTATGGCTACACCTTC; CDR3 protein: CASRLKGQGVNYGYTF
J gene: TRBJ1-2; V gene: TRBV4-3; D gene: TRBD1; CDR3 DNA: TGCGCCAGCAGCCAAGATAGTCGGGCAGGGGGCGATGGCTACACCTTC; CDR3 protein: CASSQDSRAGGDGYTF
J gene: TRBJ2-7; V gene: TRBV2; D gene: TRBD2; CDR3 DNA: TGTGCCAGCAACGTACTAGCGGGACCTCTAGGGCAGTACTTC; CDR3 protein: CASNVLAGPLGQYF
J gene: TRBJ2-7; V gene: TRBV2; D gene: .; CDR3 DNA: TGTGCCAGCAGTGAAAGGTACACCTACGAGCAGTACTTC; CDR3 protein: CASSERYTYEQYF
J gene: TRBJ2-1; V gene: TRBV7-9; D gene: .; CDR3 DNA: TGTGCCAGCAGCTTTCAGCTGGATGAGCAGTTCTTC; CDR3 protein: CASSFQLDEQFF
J gene: TRBJ2-1; V gene: TRBV28; D gene: .; CDR3 DNA: TGTGCCAGCAGTTACCCCGGAGTCCCTAGGTTCTTC; CDR3 protein: CASSYPGVPRFF
J gene: TRBJ2-1; V gene: TRBV7-3; D gene: .; CDR3 DNA: TGTGCCAGCAGCTTATTCCCTGGGTCAAGATCGTACAATGAGCAGTTCTTC; CDR3 protein: CASSLFPGSRSYNEQFF
J gene: TRBJ2-1; V gene: TRBV9; D gene: TRBD1; CDR3 DNA: TGTGCCAGCAGCGTAGCCTCGGACAGGGTTTGGGATGAGCAGTTCTTC; CDR3 protein: CASSVASDRVWDEQFF